These 31 T cell receptor beta chains were sequenced from one sample in a study of T cell repertoires in cytomegalovirus infection. TCRdb fed the reads into MiXCR, producing one record per CDR3 protein. The sample contains 400,000 to 550,000 distinct CDR3 sequences, about 11% of which appear only once. Sequencing input: PBMCs. The receptors come from a human donor in good health (CMV status not recorded). Some clones in this sample may be carry-over from other donors' samples.

This clonotype was counted ten times or more. The V and J genes are TRBV10-1 and TRBJ1-2; D not resolved. The CDR3 is made up of 13 amino acids. The germline V and J ends were trimmed by 5 bases and 4 bases, with 11 bases remaining between them. The germline V gene encodes CDR1 WNHNN and CDR2 SYGVQD (reference sequence). CDR3 bases: TGCGCCAGCAGTCGAGGGCCCGGCTATGGCTACACCTTC. Its protein is CASSRGPGYGYTF.

This clonotype was observed many times. The rearrangement links TRBV7-8 to TRBJ1-2; 11 nucleotides match TRBD1. J lost 2 bases, V lost 1 base, and 3 bases had no gene match. The germline V gene encodes CDR1 SGHVS and CDR2 FQNEAQ. There are 16 residues in the CDR3. The DNA of the CDR3 is TGTGCCAGCAGCTTAGATAGGACAGGGGGCAACTATGGCTACACCTTC. Its protein is CASSLDRTGGNYGYTF.

This clonotype was seen only a few times. J is TRBJ1-1 and V is TRBV19, with D tentatively TRBD1 (5 bases). Trimming left V 4 bases short and J 0 bases short, with 12 bases between. This CDR3 is built from 15 residues. Germline lookup yields CDR1 LNHDA and CDR2 SQIVND (reference sequence). CDR3 DNA: TGTGCCAGTAGTACCAGGGAGATTTTGAACACTGAAGCTTTCTTT. Translation: CASSTREILNTEAFF.

This clonotype was observed many times. The V gene is TRBV20-1, the J gene TRBJ2-7; TRBD1 is a possible D gene (6 bases). Germline V gene data show CDR1 as DFQATT and CDR2 as SNEGSKA (reference sequence). Between the trimmed V and J ends, which lost 4 bases and 2 bases, there was a span of 18 bases. The CDR3 is 15 residues long. The CDR3 DNA is TGCAGTGCTAATCCGCTGGCAAAGGGGGCCTACGAGCAGTACTTC. Protein: CSANPLAKGAYEQYF.

This clonotype came up a few times. This chain links TRBV5-4 with TRBJ1-4; perhaps TRBD1 as D (5 bases). CDR1 and CDR2 (germline): SGHNT, YYREEE (reference sequence). V lost 7 bases to trimming and J lost 3 bases, with 16 bases between them. CDR3 length: 15 amino acids. CDR3 residues: CASGAREPANEKLFF. The CDR3 nucleotides read TGTGCCAGCGGGGCACGGGAGCCGGCTAATGAAAAACTGTTTTTT.

There are many counts of this clonotype. The chain's CDR3 is CASSFIRDRGDNTGELFF. As DNA, the CDR3 is TGTGCCAGCAGCTTTATCCGCGACAGGGGCGATAACACCGGGGAGCTGTTTTTT. The chain couples TRBV7-9 to TRBJ2-2; 8 nucleotides line up with TRBD1. The trim removed 3 bases at V and 2 bases at J, leaving 11 bases unmatched. The CDR3 has 18 amino acids. The germline gives CDR1 SEHNR, CDR2 FQNEAQ (reference sequence).

V gene TRBV19 combines with J gene TRBJ1-5; maybe TRBD1 (5 bases). V lost 9 bases and J lost 6, with 12 bases in between. The CDR3 is 12 amino acids. From germline, CDR1 is LNHDA and CDR2 SQIVND (reference sequence). CDR3 loop: CASDKGSQPQHF. CDR3 DNA: TGTGCCAGCGACAAGGGGTCTCAGCCCCAGCATTTT.

This clonotype was counted at least ten times. The V gene is TRBV7-6, the J gene TRBJ1-2; 7 nucleotides agree with TRBD1. V trimming: 5 bases; J trimming: 6 bases; junction bases outside the gene matches: 6. The CDR3 covers 13 residues. Per the germline V gene, CDR1 is SGHVS and CDR2 is FNYEAQ. CDR3 sequence reads: CASSPGQLDGYTF. The CDR3 DNA is TGTGCCAGCAGCCCGGGACAGTTGGATGGCTACACCTTC.

In its sample, this clonotype was seen many times. The chain uses TRBV12-3 or TRBV12-4 and TRBJ1-1; 8 bases are shared with TRBD1. V was pared by 4 bases and J by 5 bases, with 6 bases of the junction left unmatched. The CDR3 is 14 residues long. The CDR3, as DNA: TGTGCCAGCAGTTCCTGGACAGGGAGGACTGAAGCTTTCTTT. Translation gives CASSSWTGRTEAFF.

This clonotype was observed at least ten times. The V gene is TRBV11-2, the J gene TRBJ2-7, with D perhaps given as TRBD1 or TRBD2 (6 bases each). This CDR3 is built from 16 residues. Trimming pared 5 bases from V and 0 bases from J, leaving 17 bases between. Germline V gives CDR1 SGHAT, CDR2 FQNNGV. The CDR3 here is CASSKGGQLLSYEQYF. The CDR3 coding sequence is TGTGCCAGCAGCAAAGGGGGGCAGTTACTCTCCTACGAGCAGTACTTC.

This clonotype occurred many times. This rearrangement joins TRBV7-9 to TRBJ1-1; 7 bases are shared with TRBD1. The J segment lost 4 bases and the V segment lost 5 bases, leaving 7 bases of the junction unmatched. The CDR3 runs to 14 residues. CDR1 SEHNR and CDR2 FQNEAQ come from the germline V gene (reference sequence). The CDR3 coding sequence is TGTGCCAGCAGCAAGCAGGGGGTTGTCACTGAAGCTTTCTTT. It codes for CASSKQGVVTEAFF. The full variable domain, with the rest looked up from reference TRBV7-9 and TRBJ1-1, is DTGVSQNPRHKITKRGQNVTFRCDPISEHNRLYWYRQTLGQGPEFLTYFQNEAQLEKSRLLSDRFSAERPKGSFSTLEIQRTEQGDSAMYLCASSKQGVVTEAFFGQGTRLTVV.

The genes are TRBV5-1 and TRBJ1-6; 8 nucleotides align to TRBD1. CDR1 and CDR2 from the germline V gene are SGHRS and YFSETQ. V shed 4 bases, J shed 7 bases, and the junction held 7 bases outside the gene matches. The CDR3 is 15 residues long. CDR3 DNA: TGCGCCAGCAGCCCCCGGACAGGGAACAATTCACCCCTCCACTTT. Translated, it gives CASSPRTGNNSPLHF.

Worth noting for this clonotype: At one boundary the junction diverges from the germline segment, which might be a read error. The chain couples TRBV7-7 to TRBJ2-5; D call uncertain. This CDR3 is 14 amino acids long. The germline V gene encodes CDR1 SSHAT and CDR2 FNYEAQ (reference sequence). The DNA of the CDR3 is TGTGCTAGCAGCTTAGGAGTCGGCGATACGTCCCAGTACTTC. It is translated as CASSLGVGDTSQYF.

The chain joins TRBV7-3 to TRBJ2-2; D gene uncertain. Trimming shortened V by 5 bases and J by 3 bases, and 16 bases separated the two germline ends. CDR1 is SGHTA, CDR2 FQGTGA, per germline. The CDR3 totals 16 residues. The CDR3 DNA sequence: TGTGCCAGCAGCCTTCTCCCCGCTGTTGACACCGGGGAGCTGTTTTTT. Its protein product is CASSLLPAVDTGELFF.

This clonotype was seen a handful of times. The rearrangement uses TRBV20-1 and TRBJ2-1; a possible D gene is TRBD2 (6 bases). Germline-derived CDR1 and CDR2 are DFQATT and SNEGSKA (reference sequence). V dropped 2 bases and J dropped 9 bases, with 17 bases sitting between them. CDR3 length: 14 residues. The CDR3 DNA reads TGCAGTGCTAGACGGGGGAGGCGGGATGCTGAGCAGTTCTTC. It yields the protein CSARRGRRDAEQFF.

This clonotype has ten or more counts. V and J are TRBV7-2 and TRBJ2-2, with TRBD1 matching 7 bases. V lost 4 bases and J lost 0; bases outside the gene matches: 2. The germline CDR1 and CDR2 sequences are SGHTA and FQGNSA. This CDR3 has 15 amino acids. The CDR3 DNA reads as TGTGCCAGCAGCTGGGACAGAGCGAACACCGGGGAGCTGTTTTTT. This gives the protein CASSWDRANTGELFF.

This clonotype was seen a handful of times. V gene TRBV9 combines with J gene TRBJ1-5; perhaps TRBD1 as D (6 bases). From germline, CDR1 is SGDLS and CDR2 YYNGEE. The CDR3 length is 18 residues. The V end was cut by 0 bases, the J end by 2 bases, with 18 bases between. The CDR3 region is CASSVETDSRGCNQPQHF. CDR3 DNA sequence: TGTGCCAGCAGCGTAGAAACGGACAGTCGAGGATGCAATCAGCCCCAGCATTTT.

This clonotype was counted at least ten times. The chain links TRBV28 to TRBJ2-7; 8 bases map to TRBD2. The junction had 21 bases not matched to a gene; V was cut back by 5 bases and J by 3 bases. There are 19 residues in the CDR3. Germline-derived CDR1 and CDR2 are MDHEN and SYDVKM. The CDR3 DNA is TGTGCCAGCAGTATAACGGGGGGGTGGGGGACGGGGGCAATCTACGAGCAGTACTTC. Translating it yields CASSITGGWGTGAIYEQYF.

This clonotype was picked up a small number of times. This chain connects TRBV15 to TRBJ1-1; TRBD1 agrees at 9 bases. The V and J ends lost 5 bases and 3 bases, in that order; junction bases with no gene match: 7. CDR3 size: 15 residues. Germline loops: CDR1 LNHNV, CDR2 YYDKDF (reference sequence). CDR3 amino acids: CATSGRDRGDTEAFF. CDR3 DNA: TGTGCCACCAGCGGACGAGACAGGGGGGACACTGAAGCTTTCTTT.

This clonotype was seen repeatedly, ten times or more. The J gene is TRBJ2-2, the V gene TRBV7-3; 8 bases are shared with TRBD1. The CDR3 extends over 15 amino acids. Unmatched junction bases numbered 6, after V lost 4 bases and J lost 5 bases. CDR1 and CDR2 (germline): SGHTA, FQGTGA. The CDR3 DNA follows: TGTGCCAGCAGCTCAGGACAGGGTGGAACCGGGGAGCTGTTTTTT. Translation: CASSSGQGGTGELFF.

There are many counts of this clonotype. The DNA is omitted, as the CDR3 cannot be located on it reliably, and the CDR3 follows TCRdb's listing. The CDR3 loop is CISVPEAPGRRNTEAFF. The chain links TRBV7-5 to TRBJ1-1; TRBD1, the table's D call, lacks a check against the DNA. TRBV7-5 is designated a pseudogene. The length of the CDR3 is 17 amino acids, counting both ends.

The chain employs TRBV29-1 and TRBJ2-3; D not certain. Trimming removed 6 bases at V and 3 bases at J, with 7 bases between. The CDR3 sequence is 11 residues long. Germline loops: CDR1 SQVTM, CDR2 ANQGSEA. The CDR3 coding sequence is TGCAGCGTCGAACAAACAGATACGCAGTATTTT. Translation gives CSVEQTDTQYF.

This clonotype appeared many times. V gene TRBV7-9 combines with J gene TRBJ2-2; 7 bases agree with TRBD1. From germline, CDR1 is SEHNR and CDR2 FQNEAQ (reference sequence). CDR3 length equals 15 residues. The junction had 7 bases not matched to a gene; V was cut back by 3 bases and J by 6 bases. The CDR3 DNA sequence: TGTGCCAGCAGCTTTGAGGGGGCGATGGCCGGGGAGCTGTTTTTT. Protein product: CASSFEGAMAGELFF.

The sample holds many counts of this clonotype. The CDR3 DNA reads as TGTGCCCAGATAGGGAACACTGAAGCTTTCTTT. Translation: CAQIGNTEAFF. V gene TRBV30 combines with J gene TRBJ1-1, with D unresolved. With 8 bases removed from V and 1 base from J, the gap between germline ends came to 8 bases. Germline V gene lookup returns CDR1 GTSNPN and CDR2 SVGIG (reference sequence). The CDR3 contains 11 residues. Supplemented by reference TRBV30 and TRBJ1-1, the full variable domain reads SQTIHQWPATLVQPVGSPLSLECTVEGTSNPNLYWYRQAAGRGLQLLFYSVGIGQISSEVPQNLSASRPQDRQFILSSKKLLLSDSGFYLCAQIGNTEAFFGQGTRLTVV.

This clonotype appeared a few times. The V call is TRBV20-1, the J call TRBJ2-1, with 10 bases fitting TRBD2. Germline values: CDR1 DFQATT, CDR2 SNEGSKA (reference sequence). J lost 3 bases, V lost 7 bases, and 6 bases had no gene match. This CDR3 is built from 14 residues. CDR3 protein: CSGALAGGYNEQFF. The CDR3 bases are TGCAGTGGGGCCTTAGCGGGGGGCTACAATGAGCAGTTCTTC.

This clonotype was seen many times. V and J are TRBV30 and TRBJ2-7; D possibly corresponds to TRBD1 (5 bases). Germline V gene lookup returns CDR1 GTSNPN and CDR2 SVGIG (reference sequence). The CDR3 runs to 11 residues. Between the trimmed V and J ends, which lost 3 bases and 4 bases, there was a span of 7 bases. This CDR3 is CAWRTAYEQYF. The CDR3 DNA is TGTGCCTGGAGGACAGCTTACGAGCAGTACTTC.

The chain couples TRBV19 to TRBJ1-5; 10 nucleotides agree with TRBD1. The CDR3 spans 17 residues. V trimming: 3 bases; J trimming: 5 bases; junction bases outside the gene matches: 10. The germline V gene encodes CDR1 LNHDA and CDR2 SQIVND (reference sequence). The CDR3, as DNA: TGTGCCAGTAGTATCCCCGGAGGGGACAGGGGCCATCAGCCCCAGCATTTT. Translating gives CASSIPGGDRGHQPQHF.

The gene calls are TRBV10-3 and TRBJ2-1; maybe TRBD1 (5 bases). Germline CDR1 reads ENHRY; CDR2 reads SYGVKD. The CDR3 extends over 15 amino acids. Deletions cut 2 bases from V and 7 bases from J, with 15 bases between. The CDR3 coding sequence is TGTGCCATCAGTGAGATGCCAGGGAAACATAATGAGCAGTTCTTC. Encoded protein: CAISEMPGKHNEQFF.

This clonotype appeared many times. The V and J genes are TRBV11-1 and TRBJ1-1, with 8 bases aligning to TRBD1. Unmatched junction bases numbered 5, after V lost 0 bases and J lost 5 bases. The CDR3 loop spans 15 amino acids. Per germline, CDR1 SGHAT and CDR2 FQDESV (reference sequence). The CDR3 DNA follows: TGTGCCAGCAGCTTAGCGGCAGGGGGCTTTACTGAAGCTTTCTTT. Amino acid sequence: CASSLAAGGFTEAFF.

This clonotype was detected a few times. J is TRBJ2-6 and V is TRBV12-3 or TRBV12-4, with 9 bases that match TRBD1. The trim removed 2 bases at V and 2 bases at J, leaving 25 bases unmatched. The CDR3 spans 24 residues. The CDR3 region is CASSLFLSLGTGYQGKAGANVLTF. CDR3 bases: TGTGCCAGCAGTTTATTTCTGAGTCTCGGGACAGGGTATCAAGGAAAGGCTGGGGCCAACGTCCTGACTTTC.

This clonotype was picked up many times. The chain uses TRBV11-2 and TRBJ2-3, with 8 bases fitting TRBD1. CDR3 length: 16 residues. Looked up from germline, CDR1 is SGHAT and CDR2 is FQNNGV. Trimming at V came to 4 bases and at J to 4 bases, leaving 10 bases not matched to a gene. The CDR3 DNA sequence: TGTGCCAGCAGCTCGGATGCAGGGGGCCGTCCAGATACGCAGTATTTT. It yields the protein CASSSDAGGRPDTQYF.